The 9 T cell receptor beta chains below come from one sample, sequenced in a study of tissue T cells after allogeneic stem cell transplantation. The table came from immunoSEQ multiplex PCR; TCRdb's copy has only in-frame clones and leaves some out. Here the sample spans thousands of clones, roughly two fifths being singletons. As for time point: mouse harvest day 7 after allogeneic transplant. Tail vein injection delivered 10^7 T-cell-depleted bone marrow cells and 10^6 splenic CD5+ T cells. Input material: skin. The source is a female BALB/c mouse given C57BL/6 T cells with graft-versus-host disease after an allogeneic hematopoietic cell transplant.

This clone was recorded a few times. Genes and germline are mouse. Read data end 1 residue before the CDR3 end; the end is taken from the germline J gene. This chain joins TRBV23 and TRBJ2-3; the listed D gene, TRBD2, was not tested against the DNA. CDR1 and CDR2 (germline): KGHTA, FQNQQP. This CDR3 region has 17 residues. The covered CDR3 bases are TGCTCCAGCAGTCAAAATCGGGGGGGCTGGGGGGCAGAAACGCTGTAT. This codes for CSSSQNRGGWGAETLY. The entire CDR3 reads CSSSQNRGGWGAETLYF. The whole variable domain, filled in from reference TRBV23 and TRBJ2-3, reads DAAVTQKPRYLIKMKGQEAEMKCIPEKGHTAVFWYQQKQSKELKFLIYFQNQQPLDQIDMVKERFSAVCPSSSLCSLGIRTCEAEDSALYLCSSSQNRGGWGAETLYFGSGTRLTVL.

Details on this clone: Gene labels here are mouse ones. The CDR3 end is not reached by the read, which stops 1 residue before it; the germline J gene fills it in. This chain connects TRBV26 to TRBJ2-4; no clear D. There are 14 residues in the CDR3. Germline V lookup: CDR1 KGHPV, CDR2 FQNQEV (reference sequence). Between the trimmed V and J ends, which lost 0 bases and 0 bases, there was a span of 4 bases. Incomplete CDR3 DNA: TGTGCCAGCAGTCTGTCGAATAGTCAAAACACCTTGTAC. The encoded protein is CASSLSNSQNTLY. The CDR3 reads in full as CASSLSNSQNTLYF.

A word on this clone: The gene symbols are mouse symbols. The DNA ends 1 residue before the CDR3 does, and the rest of the CDR3 is filled in from the germline J gene. This chain connects TRBV14 to TRBJ2-7; 11 nucleotides agree with TRBD1. In germline, CDR1 is SGHDT, CDR2 FRDEAV. The CDR3 spans 14 residues. V shed 1 base and J 7 bases; nucleotides not matched to a gene: 4. The CDR3 bases that were read are TGTGCCAGCAGTTTCCCGGACAGGGGGCCGGAACAGTAC. Its protein is CASSFPDRGPEQY. The CDR3, in full, reads CASSFPDRGPEQYF.

This clone was recorded a few times. Genes and germline come from the mouse. The observed sequence ends 1 residue before the CDR3 terminus, with the missing tail filled in from the germline J gene. This sequence joins TRBV15 and TRBJ2-1, with D hard to call. The CDR3 spans 13 residues. Deletions cut 3 bases from V and 2 bases from J, with 5 bases between. CDR1 SGHND and CDR2 FRSKSL come from the germline V gene. The CDR3 region is CASSFDYYAEQFF. CDR3 DNA, as far as it was read: TGTGCCAGCAGTTTTGACTACTATGCTGAGCAGTTC.

To note about this clone: Gene names denote mouse genes. The DNA ends 1 residue before the CDR3 does, and the rest of the CDR3 is filled in from the germline J gene. This rearrangement joins TRBV13-2 to TRBJ2-7, with 7 bases that match TRBD2. Germline CDR1 NNHNN, CDR2 SYGAGS (reference sequence). The CDR3 spans 12 residues. Trimming cost V 5 bases and J 2 bases; bases outside gene matches: 1. CDR3 residues: CASGTGTYEQYF. The CDR3 bases that were read are TGTGCCAGCGGGACTGGGACCTATGAACAGTAC.

The table lists this clone with a few counts. Genes and germline are mouse. The read ends 1 residue shy of where the CDR3 ends; the end is completed using the germline J gene. The V gene is TRBV26, the J gene TRBJ2-7, with D tentatively TRBD2 (7 bases). Germline loops: CDR1 KGHPV, CDR2 FQNQEV (reference sequence). With 3 bases removed from V and 0 bases from J, the gap between germline ends came to 15 bases. CDR3 length: 16 amino acids. CDR3: CASSLEWGAFSYEQYF. The CDR3 DNA, read in part, is TGTGCCAGCAGTCTTGAATGGGGGGCCTTCTCCTATGAACAGTAC. Filled out from reference TRBV26 and TRBJ2-7, the complete variable domain reads NSKVIQTPRYLVKGQGQKAKMRCIPEKGHPVVFWYQQNKNNEFKFLINFQNQEVLQQIDMTEKRFSAECPSNSPCSLEIQSSEAGDSALYLCASSLEWGAFSYEQYFGPGTRLTVL.

This clone appeared a few times. Mouse names are used for the genes. The read finishes 1 residue shy of the CDR3 end, and the germline J gene is used to complete it. The chain carries TRBV26 and TRBJ2-2, with unresolved D. V lost 1 base to trimming and J lost 5 bases, with 5 bases between them. This CDR3 has 13 residues. Germline assignment: CDR1 KGHPV and CDR2 FQNQEV (reference sequence). The CDR3 here is CASSLWGTGQLYF. The DNA read from the CDR3 is TGTGCCAGCAGTCTGTGGGGAACCGGGCAGCTCTAC.

In this sample, this clone turned up a few times. Mouse germline and gene names are used. The CDR3 protein is CASSQDWGRDTQYF. The sequenced CDR3 bases are TGTGCCAGCAGCCAAGACTGGGGGAGGGACACCCAGTAC. This rearrangement joins TRBV2 to TRBJ2-5; 7 bases match TRBD2. The read finishes 1 residue shy of the CDR3 end, and the germline J gene is used to complete it. V dropped 0 bases and J dropped 6; count of bases not matched to a gene: 3. CDR3 size: 14 residues. Germline V CDR1 and CDR2: LGHNA, YSYQKL.

To note about this clone: Germline and genes here are mouse. CDR3 sequence: CASSLGGLGSDYTF. CDR3 bases read: TGTGCCAGCAGTCTGGGGGGGCTGGGCTCCGACTACACC. V is TRBV26 and J is TRBJ1-2; TRBD1 might be the D (6 bases). Read coverage stops 1 residue before the CDR3 terminus; the germline J gene supplies the remainder. The germline gives CDR1 KGHPV, CDR2 FQNQEV (reference sequence). V lost 2 bases to trimming and J lost 4 bases, with 11 bases between them. CDR3 length equals 14 residues.